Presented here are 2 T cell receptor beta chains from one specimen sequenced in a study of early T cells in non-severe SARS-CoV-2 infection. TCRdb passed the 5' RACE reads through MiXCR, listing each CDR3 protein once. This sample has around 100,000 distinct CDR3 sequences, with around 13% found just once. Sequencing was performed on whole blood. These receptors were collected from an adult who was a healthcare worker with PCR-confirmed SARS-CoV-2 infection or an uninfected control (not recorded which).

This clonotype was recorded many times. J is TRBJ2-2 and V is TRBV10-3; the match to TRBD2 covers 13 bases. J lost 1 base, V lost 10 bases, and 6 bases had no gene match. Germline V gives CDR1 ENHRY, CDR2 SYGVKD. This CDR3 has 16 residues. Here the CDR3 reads CASRLAGGGNTGELFF. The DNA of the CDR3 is TGTGCCAGCCGACTAGCGGGAGGAGGGAACACCGGGGAGCTGTTTTTT.

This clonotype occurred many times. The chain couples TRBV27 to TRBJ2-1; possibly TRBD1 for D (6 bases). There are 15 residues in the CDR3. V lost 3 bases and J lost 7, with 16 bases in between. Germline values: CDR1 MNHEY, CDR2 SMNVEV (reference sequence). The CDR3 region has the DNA TGTGCCAGCAGTTTGGGGGCGGCTCCGAGGAATGAGCAGTTCTTC. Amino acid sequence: CASSLGAAPRNEQFF.